The rows below give T cell receptor beta chains drawn from one sample of a study of blood T cell repertoires in COVID-19. This table comes from immunoSEQ multiplex PCR, and its TCRdb copy is limited to in-frame clones, with some not included. The sample holds 160,000 or so clones, roughly 84% seen once. The sample comprised peripheral blood. The source of these receptors is a man aged 35-49 years with acute or convalescent COVID-19. The conserved cysteine and the conserved F or W are not part of the CDR3 here. A D gene is named only where the DNA matches it firmly.

V gene: TRBV18; D gene: NA; CDR3 protein: ASSPLRLEDYGYT
V gene: TRBV5-1; D gene: NA; CDR3 protein: ASSSTGTYEQY
V gene: TRBV28; D gene: TRBD1; CDR3 protein: ASSYKPGGYGYT
V gene: TRBV5-5; D gene: TRBD2; CDR3 protein: ASSLITSGGGGELF
V gene: TRBV7-9; D gene: NA; CDR3 protein: ASSSQTGFSQY
V gene: TRBV10-3; D gene: TRBD1; CDR3 protein: AISESLVGQGAYEQY
V gene: TRBV4-1; D gene: NA; CDR3 protein: ASSQVPTGGSTDTQY
V gene: TRBV19; D gene: NA; CDR3 protein: ASSIQVNTEAF
V gene: TRBV7-8; D gene: TRBD1; CDR3 protein: ASSFSQGAPITYEQY
V gene: TRBV5-1; D gene: TRBD1; CDR3 protein: ASSRLTGQGIILQETQY
V gene: TRBV12-3/TRBV12-4; D gene: TRBD1; CDR3 protein: ASSSDRGAF
V gene: TRBV7-9; D gene: TRBD1; CDR3 protein: ASSLASGQGNEQY
V gene: TRBV7-8; D gene: NA; CDR3 protein: ASSLTRGGNTEAF
V gene: TRBV2; D gene: NA; CDR3 protein: ASNDSPDTEAF